This is a list of T cell receptor beta chains from one sample in a study of blood T cells in healthy people across ages. TCRdb fed the 5' RACE reads into MiXCR, producing one record per CDR3 protein. The sample has hundreds of thousands of distinct CDR3 sequences; about 52% are singletons. The sample consisted of blood. The receptors derive from a woman aged 60-70 years in good health. The conserved cysteine and the conserved F or W are not part of the CDR3 here. Fields, in order: V gene, D gene, J gene, CDR3 protein. The D gene is left open where the match is weak.

V: TRBV19
D: .
J: TRBJ1-1
CDR3: ASSGRAVGNTEAF

V: TRBV3-1
D: .
J: TRBJ2-1
CDR3: ASSQTGPPQF

V: TRBV21-1
D: .
J: TRBJ1-4
CDR3: ASSKDTEKNEKLF

V: TRBV20-1
D: .
J: TRBJ1-6
CDR3: SARGSSGSDSPLH

V: TRBV28
D: .
J: TRBJ1-2
CDR3: ASSLGNGYT

V: TRBV28
D: TRBD2
J: TRBJ2-3
CDR3: ASSRERDYTDTQY

V: TRBV4-3
D: TRBD2
J: TRBJ2-5
CDR3: ASSQLVGTRVY

V: TRBV3-1
D: .
J: TRBJ1-1
CDR3: ASSQEPVGLVEAF

V: TRBV3-1
D: .
J: TRBJ2-4
CDR3: ASSQGTQQY

V: TRBV4-3
D: .
J: TRBJ2-1
CDR3: ASSQGTTSGSYNEQF

V: TRBV28
D: .
J: TRBJ1-2
CDR3: ASSLSAGSLHGYT

V: TRBV12-3/TRBV12-4
D: .
J: TRBJ1-2
CDR3: ASSGGYNYGYT

V: TRBV6-6
D: .
J: .
CDR3: ASRSRPGDEQY

V: TRBV5-1
D: .
J: TRBJ2-7
CDR3: ASSLDTVSSEQY

V: TRBV6-2/TRBV6-3
D: .
J: TRBJ2-5
CDR3: ASRANKLYQETQY

V: TRBV6-5
D: .
J: TRBJ2-7
CDR3: ASSYRPDGYEQY

V: TRBV5-1
D: TRBD1
J: TRBJ1-5
CDR3: ASSLAPGTGNQPQH

V: TRBV6-1
D: TRBD1
J: TRBJ2-1
CDR3: ASSVRGRNEQF

V: TRBV29-1
D: .
J: TRBJ2-3
CDR3: SVPPTGVDTQY

V: TRBV6-2/TRBV6-3
D: .
J: TRBJ1-5
CDR3: ASSPPPGLAQPQH

V: TRBV12-3/TRBV12-4
D: TRBD2
J: TRBJ2-4
CDR3: ASSPPWGGTSRAKNIQY

V: TRBV29-1
D: .
J: TRBJ2-4
CDR3: SVAGGINIQY

V: TRBV7-3
D: TRBD2
J: TRBJ2-7
CDR3: ASSLTRGGDYEQY

V: TRBV3-1
D: .
J: TRBJ1-4
CDR3: ASSPLSANEKLF

V: TRBV4-3
D: .
J: TRBJ1-1
CDR3: ASSQDFRGDEAF

V: TRBV7-8
D: .
J: TRBJ2-7
CDR3: ASSLAGLRIASYEQY

V: TRBV5-5
D: TRBD2
J: TRBJ2-5
CDR3: ASSTGLAGGGYRGETQY

V: TRBV5-1
D: TRBD2
J: TRBJ2-5
CDR3: ASSLGLAGAGAQETQY

V: TRBV27
D: TRBD2
J: .
CDR3: ASRLRDYYNEQY

V: TRBV4-1
D: .
J: TRBJ2-7
CDR3: ASSQVDLETYEQY

V: TRBV6-2/TRBV6-3
D: TRBD2
J: TRBJ2-1
CDR3: ASSSILAGGHNEQF

V: TRBV7-2
D: .
J: TRBJ2-1
CDR3: ASSLVAGLQDNEQF

V: TRBV27
D: TRBD2
J: TRBJ2-3
CDR3: ASESGKGGTDTQY

V: TRBV7-9
D: .
J: .
CDR3: ASSFVGVETQY

V: TRBV7-9
D: .
J: .
CDR3: ASSPPEGGAEQY

V: TRBV7-9
D: .
J: TRBJ2-3
CDR3: ASSPVVPSTRNTDTQY

V: TRBV7-2
D: .
J: TRBJ2-7
CDR3: ASSLASPGYEQY

V: TRBV27
D: TRBD2
J: TRBJ2-3
CDR3: AGSRGGPTDTQY

V: TRBV7-2
D: .
J: .
CDR3: ASSEGAVSYNEQY

V: TRBV4-3
D: .
J: TRBJ2-5
CDR3: ASSQEWDYQETQY

V: TRBV7-2
D: TRBD1
J: TRBJ2-1
CDR3: ASSPKGDRVGQF

V: TRBV2
D: .
J: TRBJ2-1
CDR3: ASSLTELWQF

V: TRBV25-1
D: .
J: TRBJ2-1
CDR3: ASRRGGGEQF